This is a list of T cell receptor beta chains from one sample in a study of a mutant IDH1 vaccine in newly diagnosed glioma. No antigens are known for them. Data came from immunoSEQ multiplex PCR; TCRdb stores just in-frame clones and leaves some out. This sample has about 50,000 clones; 65% to 85% occur once, and the top ten carry 4.3%. This specimen consisted of PBMCs, obtained from a glioma patient whose treatment included an IDH1 peptide vaccine. The receptor source for this set is a woman aged 25 to 39 with glioma. Some clones in this sample may be carry-over from other donors' samples. The CDR3 runs from the conserved cysteine through the conserved F or W. The D gene is left open where the match is weak. The size entry is marked missing in some rows and otherwise reads once, few, many or a size class.

v_call	j_call	clone_size	d_call	cdr3_nt	cdr3_aa
TRBV29-1	TRBJ2-1	once	-	TGCAGCGTTGAAGATGGATCGGGTTCCTACAATGAGCAGTTCTTC	CSVEDGSGSYNEQFF
TRBV12-5	TRBJ1-1	once	-	TGTGCTAGTGGTTTGGACGGCATATACACTGAAGCTTTCTTT	CASGLDGIYTEAFF
TRBV7-2	TRBJ1-3	once	TRBD1	TGTGCCAGCAGCACCGACAGGGCTCAGGGTGGAAACACCATATATTTT	CASSTDRAQGGNTIYF
TRBV11-2	TRBJ1-1	-	TRBD1	TGTGCCAGCACCGCGGACAGGGGGGCCGAAGCTTTCTTT	CASTADRGAEAFF
TRBV27	TRBJ2-7	-	-	TGTGCCAGCAGTTCCTCCTACGAGCAGTACTTC	CASSSSYEQYF
TRBV7-9	TRBJ1-2	-	TRBD1	TGTGCCAGCAGCTTAGGGGACAGGAGAATCTATGGCTACACCTTC	CASSLGDRRIYGYTF
TRBV12-5	TRBJ1-1	few	-	TGTGCTAGTACGCAGGAGTGGATGAACACTGAAGCTTTCTTT	CASTQEWMNTEAFF
TRBV5-6	TRBJ2-7	-	-	TGTGCCAGCAGCCATTGGATAGGGATAGGCTACGAGCAGTACTTC	CASSHWIGIGYEQYF
TRBV4-2	TRBJ2-7	-	TRBD2	TGTGCCAGCAGCCAAGGACTAGCGGGAGGGCCAAACTGCGAGCAGTACTTC	CASSQGLAGGPNCEQYF
TRBV7-9	TRBJ2-1	-	-	TGTGCCAGCAGCTCCTCCTTGACCTTCTCGGGTCCACCCAATGAGCAGTTCTTC	CASSSSLTFSGPPNEQFF
TRBV7-6	TRBJ2-7	-	TRBD2	TGTGCCAGCAGCTTAGTTAGCGGGAGCAACGGCGACGAGCAGTACTTC	CASSLVSGSNGDEQYF
TRBV10-2	TRBJ2-7	-	TRBD2	TGCGCCAGCGCCCACCTAGCGGGAGGACTCTCCTACGAGCAGTACTTC	CASAHLAGGLSYEQYF
TRBV6-5	TRBJ2-5	-	TRBD1	TGTGCCAGCAGTAACCGGGACAGGGGGTGGAAGACCCAGTACTTC	CASSNRDRGWKTQYF
TRBV5-6	TRBJ2-1	-	TRBD2	TGTGCCAGCTTTCCCGTGGGGAGGGTCAATGAGCAGTTCTTC	CASFPVGRVNEQFF
TRBV7-9	TRBJ1-1	-	-	TGTGCCAGCAGCCCGGGGTTCGTGGGAGCTGAAGCTTTCTTT	CASSPGFVGAEAFF
TRBV5-6	TRBJ2-7	-	TRBD1	TGTGCCAGCAGCAAAGCAGGGGGCGCGTCCTACGAGCAGTACTTC	CASSKAGGASYEQYF
TRBV6-5	TRBJ2-3	-	-	TGTGCCAGCAGTCCTGGAGGGGTCTCCACAGATACGCAGTATTTT	CASSPGGVSTDTQYF
TRBV4-2	TRBJ1-5	-	-	TGTGCCAGCAGCCAGTCATCACTAAGCAATCAGCCCCAGCATTTT	CASSQSSLSNQPQHF
TRBV11-3	TRBJ2-3	-	-	TGTGCCAGCAGCTTAGGAGGGGGCACAGATACGCAGTATTTT	CASSLGGGTDTQYF
TRBV4-1	TRBJ1-4	-	TRBD1	TGCGCCAGCAGCCAGAATAGGGACAGGGCTAATGAAAAACTGTTTTTT	CASSQNRDRANEKLFF
TRBV10-3	TRBJ2-3	once	-	TGTGCCATCAGTGAGCGAGTGACAGATACGCAGTATTTT	CAISERVTDTQYF
TRBV11-3	TRBJ1-1	-	-	TGTGCCAGCAGCTTAGATTTAGGCCAGCCAAACACTGAAGCTTTCTTT	CASSLDLGQPNTEAFF